The rows below give T cell receptor gamma chains drawn from one sample of a study of gamma-delta T cells after stem cell transplantation. TCRdb made new clone calls on the RT-PCR reads using CATT. The data show about 560 gamma-chain clones, about 18% seen once. Specimen: gamma-delta T cells. These receptors were collected from a human donor. It is not recorded whose cells these are; they may come from a transplant donor. Both conserved end residues are part of each CDR3. Each record gives: clone size, J gene, CDR3 length, V gene, CDR3 protein, CDR3 DNA. The listing skips clone size in some rows; elsewhere it reads once, few, many or a size class.

hyperexpanded,TRGJP2,15,TRGV9,CALWEVRVSDWIKTF,TGTGCCTTGTGGGAGGTGCGGGTAAGTGATTGGATCAAGACGTTT
large,TRGJ1/TRGJ2,11,TRGV4,CATWTYYKKLF,TGTGCCACCTGGACCTATTATAAGAAACTCTTT
hyperexpanded,TRGJP1,15,TRGV8,CATWDSNTTGWFKIF,TGTGCCACCTGGGATAGTAATACCACTGGTTGGTTCAAGATATTT
.,TRGJ1/TRGJ2,14,TRGV4,CATWDRPNYYKKLF,TGTGCCACCTGGGATCGGCCGAATTATTATAAGAAACTCTTT